The 14 T cell receptor beta chains listed next were all sequenced from one sample in a study of blood T cells in healthy people across ages (dated by TCRdb to the mid-2010s). The method was 5' RACE. Data came from an Illumina HiSeq 2500. The second PCR ran for about 6 to 11 cycles and used a J-beta primer mix along with a sample-barcoded 5' primer. The public reads were reanalyzed by TCRdb: fastp trimming at Q25, MiXCR alignment, in-frame beta chains only. Each record represents a unique CDR3 protein, reported with the most common genes and DNA among its rows. For this sample the table gives around 1,000,000 distinct CDR3 sequences, of which around 27% were detected only once. Jointly, the top ten make up about 0.72% of the sample. This same sample was also taken into another study, of T cells of mothers and their children.

The source material was blood. Receptor source: a girl aged 2 to 10 in good health.

V gene TRBV21-1 combines with J gene TRBJ2-3; TRBD1 was called by the table and not checked on the DNA. TRBV21-1 is termed a pseudogene. This CDR3 contains 12 residues. CDR3: CASSPRLGTQYF. In DNA form, the CDR3 reads TGTGCCAGCAGCCCCCGGTTGGGTACGCAGTATTTT.

This clonotype was observed a few times. This rearrangement joins TRBV7-3 to TRBJ2-3; D is possibly TRBD2 (5 bases). CDR1 is SGHTA, CDR2 FQGTGA, per germline. Between the trimmed V and J ends, which lost 3 bases and 8 bases, there was a span of 12 bases. The CDR3 has 13 residues. Written as DNA, the CDR3 is TGTGCCAGCAGCTTGGGTCAGGAGGCTACGCAGTATTTT. This encodes CASSLGQEATQYF. The complete variable domain, with remaining parts taken from reference TRBV7-3 and TRBJ2-3, reads GAGVSQTPSNKVTEKGKYVELRCDPISGHTALYWYRQSLGQGPEFLIYFQGTGAADDSGLPNDRFFAVRPEGSVSTLKIQRTERGDSAVYLCASSLGQEATQYFGPGTRLTVL.

This sequence joins TRBV9 and TRBJ2-7; 7 positions agree with TRBD1. Unmatched junction bases numbered 3, after V lost 0 bases and J lost 3 bases. CDR3 length: 14 residues. The V gene's germline CDR1 is SGDLS and CDR2 YYNGEE. CDR3 nucleotides: TGTGCCAGCAGCGTAGAAGGGACAGACTACGAGCAGTACTTC. It is translated as CASSVEGTDYEQYF.

This clonotype was seen a few times. The chain employs TRBV20-1 and TRBJ2-1, with 11 bases lining up with TRBD2. The CDR3 spans 14 residues. Germline CDR1 reads DFQATT; CDR2 reads SNEGSKA (reference sequence). V dropped 6 bases and J dropped 4; count of bases not matched to a gene: 5. CDR3 DNA sequence: TGCAGTGCACCCGGGACTAGCGGTTACAATGAGCAGTTCTTC. Encoded protein: CSAPGTSGYNEQFF.

This chain uses TRBV29-1 with TRBJ2-7; D is uncertain. CDR1 and CDR2 (germline): SQVTM, ANQGSEA. CDR3 size: 11 residues. V was cut by 4 bases and J by 7 bases, with 11 bases left in between. The DNA of the CDR3 is TGCAGCGTTGCCCACCCTACGGAGCAGTACTTC. Translating it yields CSVAHPTEQYF.

The chain employs TRBV11-2 and TRBJ2-1; 13 nucleotides match TRBD2. CDR3 length equals 17 residues. CDR1 and CDR2 from the germline V gene are SGHAT and FQNNGV. V was clipped by 3 bases and J by 6 bases; unmatched bases: 8. CDR3 sequence reads: CASSLRWGLAGCNEQFF. Here the CDR3 DNA reads TGTGCCAGCAGCTTGAGATGGGGACTAGCGGGATGCAATGAGCAGTTCTTC.

This clonotype occurred a few times. The chain joins TRBV4-2 to TRBJ2-5; tentatively, D is TRBD2 (6 bases). The CDR3 length is 16 residues. Germline V gene data show CDR1 as LGHNA and CDR2 as YNFKEQ. V lost 1 base and J lost 2, with 14 bases in between. This CDR3 reads CASSQGRKRVQETQYF. In nucleotides, the CDR3 is TGTGCCAGCAGCCAAGGACGTAAGCGGGTACAAGAGACCCAGTACTTC.

This clonotype was picked up a small number of times. The V gene is TRBV27, the J gene TRBJ2-5, with TRBD2 as a possible D gene (5 bases). Trimming removed 7 bases from V and 4 bases from J, with 13 bases in between. From germline, CDR1 is MNHEY and CDR2 SMNVEV (reference sequence). CDR3 length: 13 amino acids. The CDR3 DNA reads TGTGCCAGCAAGGAAGGAGGTGGAGAGACCCAGTACTTC. Translating it yields CASKEGGGETQYF.

This clonotype showed up just a few times. The chain links TRBV3-1 to TRBJ2-1, with D unclear. Per germline, CDR1 LGHDT and CDR2 YNNKEL (reference sequence). This CDR3 is built from 11 residues. The germline V and J ends were trimmed by 6 bases and 7 bases, with 7 bases remaining between them. CDR3 in DNA: TGTGCCAGCAGTCATCGGAATGAGCAGTTCTTC. Translated: CASSHRNEQFF.

V gene TRBV20-1 combines with J gene TRBJ1-6; D remains unclear. The V and J ends lost 1 base and 13 bases respectively, with 20 bases between them. Germline assignment: CDR1 DFQATT and CDR2 SNEGSKA (reference sequence). This CDR3 has 15 amino acids. CDR3 bases: TGCAGTGCTAGAGTCTTCCGGGCCGTAGAAGGTCCCCTCCACTTT. Protein sequence: CSARVFRAVEGPLHF.

V usage is TRBV29-1 and J usage is TRBJ2-5, with 8 bases fitting TRBD2. This CDR3 is built from 14 residues. The junction had 5 bases not matched to a gene; V was cut back by 2 bases and J by 3 bases. Germline lookup yields CDR1 SQVTM and CDR2 ANQGSEA. The CDR3 DNA is TGCAGCGTTGAATCCCCAGCGGGAGAAGAGACCCAGTACTTC. Its protein is CSVESPAGEETQYF.

This clonotype was observed a handful of times. This sequence joins TRBV29-1 and TRBJ2-1; 8 bases align to TRBD2. Germline values: CDR1 SQVTM, CDR2 ANQGSEA. Losses at the gene ends were 0 bases for V and 8 bases for J; bases not matched to a gene: 9. The CDR3 loop spans 15 amino acids. The CDR3 region has the DNA TGCAGCGTTGAAGAGGGGGCGGGAGGCGGGGATGAGCAGTTCTTC. The encoded protein is CSVEEGAGGGDEQFF.

In this sample, this clonotype turned up a few times. V and J are TRBV12-3 or TRBV12-4 and TRBJ2-4; the D gene is possibly TRBD2 (5 bases). V lost 3 bases to trimming and J lost 9 bases, with 12 bases between them. CDR3 length equals 13 residues. The CDR3 DNA reads TGTGCCAGCAGTTTCGGGATGCCAGCCATTCAGTACTTC. It codes for CASSFGMPAIQYF.

The chain is built from TRBV2 and TRBJ2-1, with a possible D match to TRBD2 (5 bases). Germline V gene data show CDR1 as SNHLY and CDR2 as FYNNEI. The CDR3 extends over 13 amino acids. V dropped 4 bases and J dropped 8 bases, with 12 bases sitting between them. The CDR3 bases are TGTGCCAGCAGTGTCGAAAAGGGAGATGAGCAGTTCTTC. This codes for CASSVEKGDEQFF.